The T cell receptor beta chain under discussion was sequenced for a study of T cells in Graves' hyperthyroidism and ophthalmopathy. Study-level findings and limits: For ophthalmopathy, model prediction preceded onset by a median approximately 6 months. Blood held most thyroid clonotypes expanded above 0.001 frequency.

Between the trimmed V and J ends, which lost 6 bases and 0 bases, there was a span of 17 bases. This CDR3 comprises 17 residues. The germline gives CDR1 SNHLY, CDR2 FYNNEI. Patients aged 18 to 65 had newly diagnosed hyperthyroidism lasting under 2 months. Those patients with uncontrolled infection, other autoimmune disease, pregnancy or lactation were excluded. This clonotype was found many times. What it binds is unknown. Amplification of TCR beta CDR3 regions used RNA as the template. The primer set for the first-round RT-PCR of the TCR CDR3 was HTBI. TCRdb reprocessed the multiplex PCR reads via MiXCR and lists one record per CDR3 protein. The table lists approximately 590,000 distinct CDR3 sequences, approximately 14% of them singletons.

The receptor's source is a woman in her 30s with Graves' hyperthyroidism. Sequenced material: blood. The rearrangement joins TRBV2 to TRBJ1-4, with D tentatively TRBD1 (5 bases). The CDR3 DNA follows: TGTGCCAGCAGCGTCAATTTTCCGGGGGCAACTAATGAAAAACTGTTTTTT. Translated: CASSVNFPGATNEKLFF.